This T cell receptor beta chain appears in the sequencing data of a study of blood T cells in healthy people across ages. With 8 bases clipped from V and 0 bases from J, the junction kept 7 bases outside the gene matches. CDR3 length: 14 amino acids. Germline V CDR1 and CDR2: MNHEY, SMNVEV (reference sequence). In this sample, this clonotype turned up many times. For the second PCR, which ran for roughly 7 to 11 cycles, a sample-barcoded 5' primer and a J-beta primer mix were used. TCRdb fed the 5' RACE reads into MiXCR, producing one record per CDR3 protein. The repertoire has about 670,000 distinct CDR3 sequences, roughly half of them found once; the top ten carry roughly 13%.

Sample: blood. The origin of this receptor is a woman at least 80 years old in good health. The chain employs TRBV27 and TRBJ2-7; 7 nucleotides agree with TRBD1. The CDR3 DNA follows: TGTGCCAGCCAAAGACAGGGAAGCTCCTACGAGCAGTACTTC. Protein product: CASQRQGSSYEQYF.